A selection of T cell receptor beta chains follows, all from one sample in a study of T-cell memory formation after mild COVID-19. MiXCR was run by TCRdb on the 5' RACE reads, yielding one entry per CDR3 protein. The repertoire holds more than 250,000 distinct CDR3 sequences, with 15% to 20% as singletons. Sequenced input: PBMCs or a T cell subset sorted from them (not recorded which). These receptors were taken from a man aged 18 to 30 who had mild COVID-19 (a few samples of this study predate the infection). Cell type and time point are not known. Both conserved end residues are part of each CDR3. The order of the fields is D gene, J gene, clone size, V gene, CDR3 DNA, CDR3 protein. The D gene is left open where the match is weak. Clone size is shown for a subset of rows, as once, few, many or a class of expanded clone.

D gene: TRBD2; J gene: TRBJ2-1; clone size: few; V gene: TRBV7-2; CDR3 DNA: TGTGCCAGCAGCTCTACAAGCGGGGGGGTTGAGCAGTTCTTC; CDR3 protein: CASSSTSGGVEQFF
D gene: TRBD2; J gene: TRBJ2-5; clone size: -; V gene: TRBV7-8; CDR3 DNA: TGTGCCAGCAGCTACCCATTTGCGGGGGGTCAAGAGACCCAGTACTTC; CDR3 protein: CASSYPFAGGQETQYF
D gene: -; J gene: TRBJ2-5; clone size: few; V gene: TRBV20-1; CDR3 DNA: TGCAGTGCCAGACCCGGGATGGAGACCCAGTACTTC; CDR3 protein: CSARPGMETQYF
D gene: TRBD1; J gene: TRBJ1-1; clone size: -; V gene: TRBV28; CDR3 DNA: TGTGCCAGCAGGGGTCCGACAGGGGGGAAAGCTTTCTTT; CDR3 protein: CASRGPTGGKAFF
D gene: TRBD2; J gene: TRBJ2-5; clone size: -; V gene: TRBV7-9; CDR3 DNA: TGTGCCAGCAGCCCCTGGACTAGAACAGAGACCCAGTACTTC; CDR3 protein: CASSPWTRTETQYF
D gene: TRBD1; J gene: TRBJ1-5; clone size: -; V gene: TRBV7-2; CDR3 DNA: TGTGCCAGCAGCTTAGCGGGACAGGGGTTCAATCAGCCCCAGCATTTT; CDR3 protein: CASSLAGQGFNQPQHF
D gene: TRBD2; J gene: TRBJ2-2; clone size: few; V gene: TRBV7-2; CDR3 DNA: TGTGCCAGCAGCTTAGTCGGACTAGCGGGGGATGGGGAGCTGTTTTTT; CDR3 protein: CASSLVGLAGDGELFF
D gene: TRBD1; J gene: TRBJ2-1; clone size: few; V gene: TRBV12-3/TRBV12-4; CDR3 DNA: TGTGCCAGCAGTGCCCGGGACAGGGGGCCCGTTAACAATGAGCAGTTCTTC; CDR3 protein: CASSARDRGPVNNEQFF
D gene: -; J gene: TRBJ1-2; clone size: few; V gene: TRBV11-2; CDR3 DNA: TGTGCCAGCAGGGGGCCCGGAAACTATGGCTACACCTTC; CDR3 protein: CASRGPGNYGYTF
D gene: -; J gene: TRBJ2-2; clone size: -; V gene: TRBV20-1; CDR3 DNA: TGCAGTGCCTTCCGGGTCGGGGAGCTGTTTTTT; CDR3 protein: CSAFRVGELFF
D gene: -; J gene: TRBJ1-6; clone size: few; V gene: TRBV12-3/TRBV12-4; CDR3 DNA: TGTGCCAGCAGCCCACGGGGCGGGGATTCACCCCTCCACTTT; CDR3 protein: CASSPRGGDSPLHF
D gene: TRBD2; J gene: TRBJ2-1; clone size: -; V gene: TRBV2; CDR3 DNA: TGTGCCAGCACCAACCCCCGGCGGAGCGGGGGGGGAAATGAGCAGTTCTTC; CDR3 protein: CASTNPRRSGGGNEQFF
D gene: -; J gene: TRBJ2-7; clone size: few; V gene: TRBV4-2; CDR3 DNA: TGTGCCAGCAGCCAAGAAATTAGGTGGGGTGGGACCTACGAGCAGTACTTC; CDR3 protein: CASSQEIRWGGTYEQYF
D gene: -; J gene: TRBJ2-3; clone size: few; V gene: TRBV11-2; CDR3 DNA: TGTGCCAGCAGCTTAGTGGCCTTAACTTCAGATACGCAGTATTTT; CDR3 protein: CASSLVALTSDTQYF
D gene: -; J gene: TRBJ1-2; clone size: -; V gene: TRBV20-1; CDR3 DNA: TGCAGTGCTAGAAACAGAGAGAACTATGGCTACACCTTC; CDR3 protein: CSARNRENYGYTF
D gene: -; J gene: TRBJ2-5; clone size: -; V gene: TRBV7-2; CDR3 DNA: TGTGCCAGCAGCTTAGGGCCTCCACTAGCAGGAGAGACCCAGTACTTC; CDR3 protein: CASSLGPPLAGETQYF
D gene: -; J gene: TRBJ2-7; clone size: -; V gene: TRBV4-1; CDR3 DNA: TGCGCCAGCAGCCAAGCCCCAACGAGCTCCTACGAGCAGTACTTC; CDR3 protein: CASSQAPTSSYEQYF
D gene: -; J gene: TRBJ1-2; clone size: few; V gene: TRBV4-3; CDR3 DNA: TGCGCCAGCAGCCAGGCGTCGACAGCTAACTATGGCTACACCTTC; CDR3 protein: CASSQASTANYGYTF
D gene: -; J gene: TRBJ1-3; clone size: few; V gene: TRBV7-2; CDR3 DNA: TGTGCCAGCAGCTTAGGATACCAGGGCCCATCCATATATTTT; CDR3 protein: CASSLGYQGPSIYF
D gene: -; J gene: TRBJ1-1; clone size: few; V gene: TRBV6-6; CDR3 DNA: TGTGCCAGCACCGACGGAGCCACTGAAGCTTTCTTT; CDR3 protein: CASTDGATEAFF
D gene: TRBD1; J gene: TRBJ1-2; clone size: few; V gene: TRBV27; CDR3 DNA: TGTGCCAGCAAAACAGGGGGGGAAGGCTACACCTTC; CDR3 protein: CASKTGGEGYTF
D gene: -; J gene: TRBJ1-1; clone size: -; V gene: TRBV5-1; CDR3 DNA: TGCGCCAGCAGCTTTCAGGGGCGAACTGAAGCTTTCTTT; CDR3 protein: CASSFQGRTEAFF
D gene: -; J gene: TRBJ1-2; clone size: -; V gene: TRBV7-2; CDR3 DNA: TGTGCCAGCAGCTTATTCGGGGTCGGCTACACCTTC; CDR3 protein: CASSLFGVGYTF
D gene: TRBD1; J gene: TRBJ2-5; clone size: -; V gene: TRBV5-1; CDR3 DNA: TGCGCCAGCAGCTCGACAGGGCTGGGGCAAGAGACCCAGTACTTC; CDR3 protein: CASSSTGLGQETQYF
D gene: -; J gene: TRBJ2-1; clone size: few; V gene: TRBV11-2; CDR3 DNA: TGTGCCAGCAGCTTAGATCCACGCGGTGAGCAGTTCTTC; CDR3 protein: CASSLDPRGEQFF
D gene: -; J gene: TRBJ2-1; clone size: -; V gene: TRBV20-1; CDR3 DNA: TGCAGTGCTAGAGATAGCGGCGGCGTAAGCTCCTACAATGAGCAGTTCTTC; CDR3 protein: CSARDSGGVSSYNEQFF
D gene: -; J gene: TRBJ1-5; clone size: once; V gene: TRBV6-1; CDR3 DNA: TGTGCCACCGTGGAACAGAACAATCAGCCCCAGCATTTT; CDR3 protein: CATVEQNNQPQHF
D gene: -; J gene: TRBJ1-1; clone size: -; V gene: TRBV20-1; CDR3 DNA: TGCAGTGCTAGAGCGGGGGCATACACTGAAGCTTTCTTT; CDR3 protein: CSARAGAYTEAFF
D gene: -; J gene: TRBJ2-3; clone size: few; V gene: TRBV20-1; CDR3 DNA: TGCAGTCTAACAGGGGGTAGCGGGGGTGATACGCAGTATTTT; CDR3 protein: CSLTGGSGGDTQYF
D gene: -; J gene: TRBJ1-1; clone size: few; V gene: TRBV12-3/TRBV12-4; CDR3 DNA: TGTGCCAGCAGCCCGACACCGAACACTGAAGCTTTCTTT; CDR3 protein: CASSPTPNTEAFF
D gene: TRBD1; J gene: TRBJ1-2; clone size: -; V gene: TRBV24-1; CDR3 DNA: TGTGCCACCAGTGACACCGGGACAGGGAATGGCTACACCTTC; CDR3 protein: CATSDTGTGNGYTF
D gene: -; J gene: TRBJ2-2; clone size: -; V gene: TRBV29-1; CDR3 DNA: TGCAGCGTCAAGGTTCCGAACACCGGGGAGCTGTTTTTT; CDR3 protein: CSVKVPNTGELFF
D gene: -; J gene: TRBJ2-1; clone size: -; V gene: TRBV10-3; CDR3 DNA: TGTGCCATCAGTGAGTCGCGCCAGTACAATGAGCAGTTCTTC; CDR3 protein: CAISESRQYNEQFF
D gene: TRBD2; J gene: TRBJ2-3; clone size: many; V gene: TRBV12-3/TRBV12-4; CDR3 DNA: TGTGCCAGCTCCCTGGGAGGGACCCTCACAGATACGCAGTATTTT; CDR3 protein: CASSLGGTLTDTQYF
D gene: -; J gene: TRBJ1-1; clone size: -; V gene: TRBV7-3; CDR3 DNA: TGTGCCAGCAGCTTCGGTACAGGAGAGGAAGCTTTCTTT; CDR3 protein: CASSFGTGEEAFF
D gene: -; J gene: TRBJ1-5; clone size: -; V gene: TRBV7-9; CDR3 DNA: TGTGCCAGCAGCTCCCCTTCGCGGGGGGGGGATAGCAATCAGCCCCAGCATTTT; CDR3 protein: CASSSPSRGGDSNQPQHF
D gene: TRBD1; J gene: TRBJ2-5; clone size: -; V gene: TRBV6-2/TRBV6-3; CDR3 DNA: TGTGCCAGCAGTTACCTAGACAGGGAAGGACAGACCCAGTACTTC; CDR3 protein: CASSYLDREGQTQYF
D gene: -; J gene: TRBJ2-7; clone size: -; V gene: TRBV20-1; CDR3 DNA: TGCAGTGCTGAGACCCCGGGACTCCGGGGCGACGAGCAGTACTTC; CDR3 protein: CSAETPGLRGDEQYF
D gene: -; J gene: TRBJ1-5; clone size: few; V gene: TRBV4-1; CDR3 DNA: TGCGCCAGCAGCCCCCAGGGAACTCAGCCCCAGCATTTT; CDR3 protein: CASSPQGTQPQHF
D gene: -; J gene: TRBJ2-3; clone size: once; V gene: TRBV4-1; CDR3 DNA: TGCGCCAGCAGCCAAGGGCCGGGGGGCACAGATACGCAGTATTTT; CDR3 protein: CASSQGPGGTDTQYF
D gene: -; J gene: TRBJ2-1; clone size: few; V gene: TRBV6-2/TRBV6-3; CDR3 DNA: TGTGCCAGCAGTTACTTGGAACAGAATGAGCAGTTCTTC; CDR3 protein: CASSYLEQNEQFF
D gene: TRBD1; J gene: TRBJ1-1; clone size: once; V gene: TRBV18; CDR3 DNA: TGTGCCAGCTCATCCCCGGGACAGGGGGCGCGGCGGGCTTTCTTT; CDR3 protein: CASSSPGQGARRAFF
D gene: TRBD2; J gene: TRBJ2-5; clone size: -; V gene: TRBV20-1; CDR3 DNA: TGCAGTGCTAGCGGGGGGGGAGAGACCCAGTACTTC; CDR3 protein: CSASGGGETQYF
D gene: -; J gene: TRBJ2-6; clone size: -; V gene: TRBV4-1; CDR3 DNA: TGCGCCAGCAGCCTCCCACCAGGACGGAACTCTGGGGCCAACGTCCTGACTTTC; CDR3 protein: CASSLPPGRNSGANVLTF
D gene: -; J gene: TRBJ1-1; clone size: -; V gene: TRBV12-3/TRBV12-4; CDR3 DNA: TGTGCCAGCAGTCCATCCTACTTGGTGGGGAACACTGAAGCTTTCTTT; CDR3 protein: CASSPSYLVGNTEAFF
D gene: -; J gene: TRBJ2-1; clone size: -; V gene: TRBV20-1; CDR3 DNA: TGCAGTGCTAGAGATGTCACCTTCCCCTCCTACAATGAGCAGTTCTTC; CDR3 protein: CSARDVTFPSYNEQFF
D gene: TRBD2; J gene: TRBJ2-2; clone size: few; V gene: TRBV10-3; CDR3 DNA: TGTGCCACCGGAGCGGGGGCGAACACCGGGGAGCTGTTTTTT; CDR3 protein: CATGAGANTGELFF
D gene: -; J gene: TRBJ2-3; clone size: -; V gene: TRBV29-1; CDR3 DNA: TGCAGCGTTGCACAGATTCACTTTCTAAGCACAGATACGCAGTATTTT; CDR3 protein: CSVAQIHFLSTDTQYF
D gene: -; J gene: TRBJ2-3; clone size: few; V gene: TRBV29-1; CDR3 DNA: TGCAGCGTTGAAGGCGGTGACACTACTAGCACAGATACGCAGTATTTT; CDR3 protein: CSVEGGDTTSTDTQYF
D gene: TRBD2; J gene: TRBJ2-1; clone size: few; V gene: TRBV7-2; CDR3 DNA: TGTGCCAGCAGCTTAGGCGGGGGGGAAGGCAATGAGCAGTTCTTC; CDR3 protein: CASSLGGGEGNEQFF
D gene: -; J gene: TRBJ1-4; clone size: few; V gene: TRBV9; CDR3 DNA: TGTGCCAGCAGCCGAGGTCTAACAGGCCTCAATGAAAAACTGTTTTTT; CDR3 protein: CASSRGLTGLNEKLFF
D gene: -; J gene: TRBJ2-7; clone size: many; V gene: TRBV29-1; CDR3 DNA: TGCAGCGTCGGTGGGCGCCACCTTAGGGACGAGCAGTACTTC; CDR3 protein: CSVGGRHLRDEQYF
D gene: TRBD1; J gene: TRBJ2-3; clone size: -; V gene: TRBV5-1; CDR3 DNA: TGCGCCAGCAGCTTGGGGACAGGGCCGGGGGATACGCAGTATTTT; CDR3 protein: CASSLGTGPGDTQYF
D gene: TRBD1; J gene: TRBJ1-1; clone size: few; V gene: TRBV18; CDR3 DNA: TGTGCCAGCTCACCGATTAATACAGGGGCCCCACCGCGCGCTTTCTTT; CDR3 protein: CASSPINTGAPPRAFF
D gene: -; J gene: TRBJ2-2; clone size: -; V gene: TRBV27; CDR3 DNA: TGTGCCAGCAGCGCCTCCTTTGCGCTCTCGAACACCGGGGAGCTGTTTTTT; CDR3 protein: CASSASFALSNTGELFF
D gene: -; J gene: TRBJ1-4; clone size: few; V gene: TRBV4-1; CDR3 DNA: TGCGCCAGCAGCCAAGTTGGGGCGGAAAAACTGTTTTTT; CDR3 protein: CASSQVGAEKLFF
D gene: -; J gene: TRBJ1-2; clone size: -; V gene: TRBV3-1; CDR3 DNA: TGTGCCAGCAGCCAAGATTATGGCCTATTGACAGGCTACACCTTC; CDR3 protein: CASSQDYGLLTGYTF